These 2 T cell receptor beta chains were all obtained from the same sample, sequenced in a study of shared clonotypes between healthy human individuals. Assay used: immunoSEQ multiplex PCR; TCRdb lists only in-frame clones, some missing. This table holds some 1,100,000 clones, approximately 80% found once. Sequenced sample: memory CD4+ T cells from PBMCs. Indicated subset: CD45RA-negative fraction. The receptors here all came from a man aged 18 to 30 in good health. Some clones in this sample may be carry-over from other donors' samples.

For this clone: The same CDR3 arises from other DNA sequences in this sample as well. The chain joins TRBV11-3 to TRBJ2-2; D not resolved. Trimming took off 5 bases at V and 5 bases at J, with 6 bases between the two ends. Germline V gene sequence: CDR1 SGHNT, CDR2 YENEEA. This CDR3 has 12 residues. The CDR3 sequence is CASSLNTGELFF. The CDR3 region has the DNA TGTGCCAGCAGCCTGAATACCGGGGAGCTGTTTTTT. Using reference TRBV11-3 and TRBJ2-2 for the parts outside the CDR3, the full variable domain is EAGVVQSPRYKIIEKKQPVAFWCNPISGHNTLYWYLQNLGQGPELLIRYENEEAVDDSQLPKDRFSAERLKGVDSTLKIQPAELGDSAVYLCASSLNTGELFFGEGSRLTVL.

This rearrangement joins TRBV29-1 to TRBJ2-2; 9 positions agree with TRBD1. The CDR3 extends over 15 amino acids. After removal of 3 bases from V and 1 base from J, the junction contained 3 bases not matched to a gene. CDR1 is SQVTM, CDR2 ANQGSEA, per germline. The DNA of the CDR3 is TGCAGCGTTGAGGGACAGGGAGGGAACACCGGGGAGCTGTTTTTT. Its protein is CSVEGQGGNTGELFF.